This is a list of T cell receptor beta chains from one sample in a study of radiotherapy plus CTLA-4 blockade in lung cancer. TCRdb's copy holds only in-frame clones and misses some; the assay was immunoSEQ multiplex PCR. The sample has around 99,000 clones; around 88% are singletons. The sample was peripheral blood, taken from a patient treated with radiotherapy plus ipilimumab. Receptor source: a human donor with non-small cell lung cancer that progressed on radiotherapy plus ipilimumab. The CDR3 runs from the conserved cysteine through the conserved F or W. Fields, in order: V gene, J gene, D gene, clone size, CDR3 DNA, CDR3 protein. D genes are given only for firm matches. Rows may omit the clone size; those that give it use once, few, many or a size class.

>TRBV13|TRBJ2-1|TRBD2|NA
TGTGCCAGCAGCTTCAGGACTAGCGCCTACAATGAGCAGTTCTTC
CASSFRTSAYNEQFF
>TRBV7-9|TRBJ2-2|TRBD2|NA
TGTGCCAGCCAGTTAGCGGGGAACACCGGGGAGCTGTTTTTT
CASQLAGNTGELFF
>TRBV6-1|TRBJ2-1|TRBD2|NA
TGTGCCAGCAGTGAAAGTTTTTTGGCGGGAGGTAGCAGCAATGAGCAGTTCTTC
CASSESFLAGGSSNEQFF
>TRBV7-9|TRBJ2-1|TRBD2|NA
TGTGCCAGCAGCTTACCGGGACTAGCGGGATTCGATGAGCAGTTCTTC
CASSLPGLAGFDEQFF
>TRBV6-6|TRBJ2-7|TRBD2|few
TGTGCCAGCAGTCCTGGGACTAGCGCTAGCTCCTACGAGCAGTACTTC
CASSPGTSASSYEQYF
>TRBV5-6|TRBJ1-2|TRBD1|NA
TGTGCCAGCAGCTTGGCAGCGGACAGGGGTTACTATGGCTACACCTTC
CASSLAADRGYYGYTF
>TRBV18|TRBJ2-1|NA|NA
TGTGCCAGCTCACCACTCAGGACAGACTACAATGAGCAGTTCTTC
CASSPLRTDYNEQFF
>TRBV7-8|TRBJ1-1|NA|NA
TGTGCCAGCAGCTTAGAGGCCACGATCACTGAAGCTTTCTTT
CASSLEATITEAFF
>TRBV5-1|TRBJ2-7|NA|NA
TGCGCCAGCGCAAAAGTCAGGGTCCCCCTGCACGAGCAGTACTTC
CASAKVRVPLHEQYF
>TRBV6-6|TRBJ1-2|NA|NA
TGTGCCAGCAGTTACCCCGTAGGGGATGGGGGCTATGGCTACACCTTC
CASSYPVGDGGYGYTF
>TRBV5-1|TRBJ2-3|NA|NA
TGCGCCAGCAGCAGGGGCGGGCCTAGCACAGATACGCAGTATTTT
CASSRGGPSTDTQYF
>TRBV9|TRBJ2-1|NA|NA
TGTGCCAGCAGCGTAGAGTTAGGGGCGGGAGAGCAGTTCTTC
CASSVELGAGEQFF
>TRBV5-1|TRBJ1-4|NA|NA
TGCGCCAGCAGCTTGACAGGGAGAAATGAAAAACTGTTTTTT
CASSLTGRNEKLFF
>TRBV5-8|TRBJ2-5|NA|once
TGTGCCAGCAGCCTTGGGTACGGAGAGACCCAGTACTTC
CASSLGYGETQYF